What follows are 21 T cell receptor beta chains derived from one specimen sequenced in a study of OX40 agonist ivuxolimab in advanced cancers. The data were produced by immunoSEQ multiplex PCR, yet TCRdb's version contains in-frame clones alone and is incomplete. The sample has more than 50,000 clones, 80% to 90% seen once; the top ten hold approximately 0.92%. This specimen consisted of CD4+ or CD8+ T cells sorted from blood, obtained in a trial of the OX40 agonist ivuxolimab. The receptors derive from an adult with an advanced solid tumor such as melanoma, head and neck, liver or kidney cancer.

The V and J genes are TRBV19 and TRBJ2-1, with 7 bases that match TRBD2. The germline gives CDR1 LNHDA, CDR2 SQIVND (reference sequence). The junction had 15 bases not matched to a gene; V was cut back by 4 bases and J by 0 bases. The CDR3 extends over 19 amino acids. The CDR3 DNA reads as TGTGCCAGTAGTACCCCCGGGGGGTTCTCCCATAGCTCCTACAATGAGCAGTTCTTC. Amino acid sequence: CASSTPGGFSHSSYNEQFF.

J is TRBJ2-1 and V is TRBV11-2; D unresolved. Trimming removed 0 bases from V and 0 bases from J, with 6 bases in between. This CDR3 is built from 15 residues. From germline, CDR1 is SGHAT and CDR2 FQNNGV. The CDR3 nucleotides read TGTGCCAGCAGCTTAGAAGGCTACTCCTACAATGAGCAGTTCTTC. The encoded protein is CASSLEGYSYNEQFF.

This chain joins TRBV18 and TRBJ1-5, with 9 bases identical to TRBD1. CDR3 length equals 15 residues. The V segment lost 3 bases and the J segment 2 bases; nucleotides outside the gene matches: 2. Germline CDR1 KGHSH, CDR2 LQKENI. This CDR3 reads CASSPTGGGNQPQHF. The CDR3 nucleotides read TGTGCCAGCTCACCGACAGGGGGAGGCAATCAGCCCCAGCATTTT.

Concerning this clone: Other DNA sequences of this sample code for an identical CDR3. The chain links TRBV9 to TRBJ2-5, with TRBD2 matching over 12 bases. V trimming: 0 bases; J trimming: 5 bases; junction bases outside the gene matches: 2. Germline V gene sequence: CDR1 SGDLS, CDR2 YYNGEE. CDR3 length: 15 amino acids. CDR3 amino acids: CASSVGLAGVETQYF. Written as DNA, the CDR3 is TGTGCCAGCAGCGTAGGACTAGCGGGAGTTGAGACCCAGTACTTC.

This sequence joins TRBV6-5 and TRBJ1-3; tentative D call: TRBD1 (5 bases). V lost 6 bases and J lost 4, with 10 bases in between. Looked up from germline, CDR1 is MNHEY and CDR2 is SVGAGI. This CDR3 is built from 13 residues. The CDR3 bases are TGTGCCAGCAGCCAGACAGACGGAAACACCATATATTTT. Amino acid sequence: CASSQTDGNTIYF.

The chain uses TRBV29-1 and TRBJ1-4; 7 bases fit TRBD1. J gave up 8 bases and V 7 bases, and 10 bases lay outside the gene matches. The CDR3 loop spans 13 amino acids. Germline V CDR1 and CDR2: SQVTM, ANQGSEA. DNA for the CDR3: TGCAGCGCCCAGGGGGGAGGAGACGAAAAACTGTTTTTT. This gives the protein CSAQGGGDEKLFF.

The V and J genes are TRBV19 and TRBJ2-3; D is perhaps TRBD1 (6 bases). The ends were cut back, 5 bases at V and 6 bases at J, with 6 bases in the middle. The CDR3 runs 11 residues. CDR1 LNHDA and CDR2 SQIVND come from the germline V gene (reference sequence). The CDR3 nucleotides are TGTGCCAGTAGTGGGGGCGATACGCAGTATTTT. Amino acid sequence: CASSGGDTQYF.

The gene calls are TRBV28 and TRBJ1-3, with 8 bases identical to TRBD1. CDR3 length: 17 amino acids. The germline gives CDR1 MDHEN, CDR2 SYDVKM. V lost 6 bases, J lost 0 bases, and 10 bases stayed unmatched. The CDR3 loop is CASRPSPGGLSGNTIYF. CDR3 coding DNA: TGTGCCAGCAGACCTTCCCCAGGGGGCCTCTCTGGAAACACCATATATTTT.

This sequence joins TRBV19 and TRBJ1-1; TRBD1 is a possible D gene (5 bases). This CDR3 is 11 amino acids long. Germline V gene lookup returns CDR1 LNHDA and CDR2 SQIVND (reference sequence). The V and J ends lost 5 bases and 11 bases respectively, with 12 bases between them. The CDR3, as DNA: TGTGCCAGTAGTGGCAGGGTTGAGGCTTTCTTT. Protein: CASSGRVEAFF.

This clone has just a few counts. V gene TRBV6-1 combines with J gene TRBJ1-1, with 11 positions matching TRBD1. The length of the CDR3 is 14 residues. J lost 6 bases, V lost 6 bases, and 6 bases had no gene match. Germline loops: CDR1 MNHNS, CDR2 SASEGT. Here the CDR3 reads CASRKGTGGPEAFF. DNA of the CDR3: TGTGCCAGCAGGAAAGGGACAGGGGGACCTGAAGCTTTCTTT.

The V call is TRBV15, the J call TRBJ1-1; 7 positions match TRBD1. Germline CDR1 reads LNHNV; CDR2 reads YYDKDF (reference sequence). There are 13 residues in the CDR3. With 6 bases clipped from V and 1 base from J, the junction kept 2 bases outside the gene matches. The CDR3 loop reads CATRTGANTEAFF. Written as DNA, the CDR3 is TGTGCCACCAGAACAGGGGCGAACACTGAAGCTTTCTTT.

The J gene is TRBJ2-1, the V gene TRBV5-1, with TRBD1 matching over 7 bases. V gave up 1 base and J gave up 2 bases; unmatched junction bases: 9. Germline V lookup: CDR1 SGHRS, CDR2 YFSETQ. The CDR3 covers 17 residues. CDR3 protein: CASSLISGQVTYNEQFF. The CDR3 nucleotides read TGCGCCAGCAGCTTGATCTCTGGACAGGTCACCTACAATGAGCAGTTCTTC. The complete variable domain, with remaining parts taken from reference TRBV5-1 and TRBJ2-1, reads KAGVTQTPRYLIKTRGQQVTLSCSPISGHRSVSWYQQTPGQGLQFLFEYFSETQRNKGNFPGRFSGRQFSNSRSEMNVSTLELGDSALYLCASSLISGQVTYNEQFFGPGTRLTVL.

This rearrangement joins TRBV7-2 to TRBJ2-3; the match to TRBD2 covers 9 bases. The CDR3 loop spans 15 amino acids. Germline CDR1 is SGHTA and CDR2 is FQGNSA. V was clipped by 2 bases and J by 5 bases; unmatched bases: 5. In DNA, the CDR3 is TGTGCCAGCAGCTTACGCGGGGGGGCCAGAGATACGCAGTATTTT. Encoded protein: CASSLRGGARDTQYF.

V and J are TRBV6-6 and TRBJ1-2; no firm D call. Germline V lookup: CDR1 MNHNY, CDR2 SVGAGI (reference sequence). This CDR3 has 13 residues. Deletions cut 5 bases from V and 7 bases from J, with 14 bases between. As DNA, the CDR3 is TGTGCCAGCAGTACTCGGGCGGGGTCTGGCTACACCTTC. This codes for CASSTRAGSGYTF.

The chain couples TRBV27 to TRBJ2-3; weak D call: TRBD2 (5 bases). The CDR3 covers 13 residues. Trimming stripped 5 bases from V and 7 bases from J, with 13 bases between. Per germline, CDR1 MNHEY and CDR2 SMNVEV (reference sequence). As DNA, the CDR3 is TGTGCCAGCAGTGTCGCTCGGGGAAATACGCAGTATTTT. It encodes CASSVARGNTQYF.

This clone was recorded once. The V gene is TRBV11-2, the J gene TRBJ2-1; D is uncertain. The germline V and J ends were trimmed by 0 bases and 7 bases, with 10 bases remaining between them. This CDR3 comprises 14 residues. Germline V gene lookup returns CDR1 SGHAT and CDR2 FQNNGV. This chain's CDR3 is CASSLDSSVNEQFF. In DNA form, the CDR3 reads TGTGCCAGCAGCTTAGATTCTTCGGTTAATGAGCAGTTCTTC.

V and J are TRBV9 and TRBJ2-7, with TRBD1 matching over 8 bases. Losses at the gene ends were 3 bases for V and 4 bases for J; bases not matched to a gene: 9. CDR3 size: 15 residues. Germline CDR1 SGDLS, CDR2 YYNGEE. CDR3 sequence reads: CASSARQGIVYEQYF. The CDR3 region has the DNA TGTGCCAGCAGCGCCCGACAGGGGATTGTATACGAGCAGTACTTC.

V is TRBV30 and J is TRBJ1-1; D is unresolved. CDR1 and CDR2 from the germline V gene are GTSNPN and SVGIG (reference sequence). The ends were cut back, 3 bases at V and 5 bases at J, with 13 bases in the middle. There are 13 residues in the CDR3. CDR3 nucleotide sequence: TGTGCCTGGAGCCGACAAGGGTGGACTGAAGCTTTCTTT. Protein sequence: CAWSRQGWTEAFF. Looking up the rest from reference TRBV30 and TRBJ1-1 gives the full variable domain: SQTIHQWPATLVQPVGSPLSLECTVEGTSNPNLYWYRQAAGRGLQLLFYSVGIGQISSEVPQNLSASRPQDRQFILSSKKLLLSDSGFYLCAWSRQGWTEAFFGQGTRLTVV.

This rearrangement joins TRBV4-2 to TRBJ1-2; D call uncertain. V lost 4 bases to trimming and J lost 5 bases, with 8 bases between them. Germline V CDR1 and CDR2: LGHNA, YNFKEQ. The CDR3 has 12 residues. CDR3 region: CASSPGSYGYTF. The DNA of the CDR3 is TGTGCCAGCAGCCCTGGATCTTATGGCTACACCTTC.

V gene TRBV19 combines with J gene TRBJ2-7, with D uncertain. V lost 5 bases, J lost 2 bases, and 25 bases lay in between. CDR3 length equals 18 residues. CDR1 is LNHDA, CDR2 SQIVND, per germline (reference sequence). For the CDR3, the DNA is TGTGCCAGTAGTTCCACCCCCGGATGGGCAGAAAGAGCCTACGAGCAGTACTTC. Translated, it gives CASSSTPGWAERAYEQYF. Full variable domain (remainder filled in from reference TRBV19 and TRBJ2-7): DGGITQSPKYLFRKEGQNVTLSCEQNLNHDAMYWYRQDPGQGLRLIYYSQIVNDFQKGDIAEGYSVSREKKESFPLTVTSAQKNPTAFYLCASSSTPGWAERAYEQYFGPGTRLTVT.

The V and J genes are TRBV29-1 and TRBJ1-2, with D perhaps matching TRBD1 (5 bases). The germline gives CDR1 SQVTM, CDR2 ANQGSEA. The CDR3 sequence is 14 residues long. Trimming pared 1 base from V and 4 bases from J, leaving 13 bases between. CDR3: CSVEGQLVGYGYTF. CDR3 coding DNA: TGCAGCGTTGAAGGACAGCTGGTCGGCTATGGCTACACCTTC.